The next 32 T cell receptor beta chains were all read from a single sample in a study of blood T cell repertoires in COVID-19 (dated by TCRdb to about 2020). The library relied on the immunoSEQ multiplex PCR assay. TCRdb stores this immuneACCESS table with in-frame sequences only. Part of the clones is absent; in the studies checked, under half of the shortfall reflects unresolved V genes, and no reason is known for the rest. In all, the sample holds tens of thousands of clones, and about 91% of those were seen once. Less than 5% of the sample belongs to the ten largest clones. What was sequenced was peripheral blood. Every receptor here comes from a man in his 60s with acute or convalescent COVID-19.

This sequence joins TRBV5-4 and TRBJ1-3; the match to TRBD1 covers 8 bases. The CDR3 runs 13 residues. The V gene's germline CDR1 is SGHNT and CDR2 YYREEE (reference sequence). The V gene end was trimmed by 4 bases and the J gene end by 9 bases; junction bases not matched to a gene: 6. CDR3 in amino acids: CASSVDRGGTIYF. CDR3 in DNA: TGTGCCAGCAGCGTCGACAGGGGTGGCACCATATATTTT. Drawing the rest from reference TRBV5-4 and TRBJ1-3, the complete variable domain is ETGVTQSPTHLIKTRGQQVTLRCSSQSGHNTVSWYQQALGQGPQFIFQYYREEENGRGNFPPRFSGLQFPNYSSELNVNALELDDSALYLCASSVDRGGTIYFGEGSWLTVV.

The V gene is TRBV5-1, the J gene TRBJ1-4; the D is unclear. The CDR3 is made up of 15 amino acids. V dropped 2 bases and J dropped 1 base, with 9 bases sitting between them. The V gene's germline CDR1 is SGHRS and CDR2 YFSETQ. The CDR3 spells CASSFAAGTNEKLFF. DNA for the CDR3: TGCGCCAGCAGCTTTGCCGCAGGAACTAATGAAAAACTGTTTTTT.

V usage is TRBV2 and J usage is TRBJ2-2; 11 positions agree with TRBD2. Germline trimming cut 5 bases from V and 1 base from J; bases unmatched to any gene: 3. The CDR3 runs to 16 residues. Germline CDR1 reads SNHLY; CDR2 reads FYNNEI. The CDR3, as DNA: TGTGCCAGCAGTCTTCTAGCGGGAGGGAACACCGGGGAGCTGTTTTTT. Residues: CASSLLAGGNTGELFF.

The chain couples TRBV5-1 to TRBJ1-5; D possibly corresponds to TRBD1 (5 bases). The CDR3 spans 14 residues. The V end was cut by 4 bases, the J end by 5 bases, with 13 bases between. Germline V gene data show CDR1 as SGHRS and CDR2 as YFSETQ. The CDR3: CASSLQGLDQPQHF. In DNA, the CDR3 is TGCGCCAGCAGCCTTCAGGGACTCGATCAGCCCCAGCATTTT.

This chain uses TRBV18 with TRBJ2-7; 7 bases are shared with TRBD2. Germline CDR1 reads KGHSH; CDR2 reads LQKENI. This CDR3 spans 14 amino acids. The V gene end was trimmed by 3 bases and the J gene end by 2 bases; junction bases not matched to a gene: 4. The CDR3 DNA is TGTGCCAGCTCACCTGGGGCGGGAGCCTACGAGCAGTACTTC. This translates into CASSPGAGAYEQYF.

J is TRBJ2-7 and V is TRBV5-1, with 9 positions matching TRBD1. Trimming cost V 4 bases and J 5 bases; bases outside gene matches: 4. The CDR3 loop spans 13 amino acids. CDR1 is SGHRS, CDR2 YFSETQ, per germline. CDR3 DNA: TGCGCCAGCAGCAAGGGACAGGGAGACGAGCAGTACTTC. Its protein product is CASSKGQGDEQYF.

As DNA, the CDR3 is TGTGCCAGTAGTATAGACCGGAGCCGTCCCCAGCATTTT. It encodes CASSIDRSRPQHF. This chain links TRBV19 with TRBJ1-5; the D is unclear. The CDR3 totals 13 residues. The V and J ends lost 0 bases and 10 bases respectively, with 10 bases between them. The germline gives CDR1 LNHDA, CDR2 SQIVND (reference sequence). Based on the CDR3 plus reference TRBV19 and TRBJ1-5, the full variable domain is DGGITQSPKYLFRKEGQNVTLSCEQNLNHDAMYWYRQDPGQGLRLIYYSQIVNDFQKGDIAEGYSVSREKKESFPLTVTSAQKNPTAFYLCASSIDRSRPQHFGDGTRLSIL.

This chain connects TRBV27 to TRBJ2-1; possible D gene TRBD2, 6 bases. The length of the CDR3 is 15 residues. Trimming pared 2 bases from V and 6 bases from J, leaving 14 bases between. Germline V gene sequence: CDR1 MNHEY, CDR2 SMNVEV (reference sequence). The CDR3 protein is CASSLVGGTPNEQFF. In nucleotides, the CDR3 is TGTGCCAGCAGTTTAGTGGGGGGAACCCCCAATGAGCAGTTCTTC.

The V gene is TRBV30, the J gene TRBJ1-1; TRBD1 might be the D (6 bases). Germline-derived CDR1 and CDR2 are GTSNPN and SVGIG (reference sequence). The length of the CDR3 is 12 residues. Trimming took off 5 bases at V and 5 bases at J, with 12 bases between the two ends. CDR3 sequence: CAWDQGGTEAFF. DNA of the CDR3: TGTGCCTGGGATCAAGGGGGAACTGAAGCTTTCTTT. Supplemented by reference TRBV30 and TRBJ1-1, the full variable domain reads SQTIHQWPATLVQPVGSPLSLECTVEGTSNPNLYWYRQAAGRGLQLLFYSVGIGQISSEVPQNLSASRPQDRQFILSSKKLLLSDSGFYLCAWDQGGTEAFFGQGTRLTVV.

The gene calls are TRBV6-6 and TRBJ1-6, with TRBD1 matching 7 bases. The CDR3 covers 14 residues. Germline V gene lookup returns CDR1 MNHNY and CDR2 SVGAGI (reference sequence). With 7 bases clipped from V and 6 bases from J, the junction kept 6 bases outside the gene matches. The CDR3 here is CASTRQGLNSPLHF. CDR3 DNA: TGTGCCAGCACCCGACAGGGACTTAATTCACCCCTCCACTTT.

CDR3 DNA: TGTGCCAGCAGCTTGCGGGGAGGTCTATACAATGAGCAGTTCTTC. It translates to CASSLRGGLYNEQFF. The chain combines TRBV5-8 with TRBJ2-1, with a weak D call TRBD2 (6 bases). Trimming pared 1 base from V and 4 bases from J, leaving 12 bases between. Looked up from germline, CDR1 is SGHTS and CDR2 is YDEGEE. The CDR3 runs to 15 residues.

The chain joins TRBV11-2 to TRBJ2-3; D possibly corresponds to TRBD1 (6 bases). This CDR3 region has 15 residues. CDR1 and CDR2 from the germline V gene are SGHAT and FQNNGV. V lost 4 bases to trimming and J lost 0 bases, with 11 bases between them. The DNA of the CDR3 is TGTGCCAGCAGCTGGCGACAGGAAAGCACAGATACGCAGTATTTT. Its protein product is CASSWRQESTDTQYF. Full variable domain (remainder filled in from reference TRBV11-2 and TRBJ2-3): EAGVAQSPRYKIIEKRQSVAFWCNPISGHATLYWYQQILGQGPKLLIQFQNNGVVDDSQLPKDRFSAERLKGVDSTLKIQPAKLEDSAVYLCASSWRQESTDTQYFGPGTRLTVL.

The V gene is TRBV25-1, the J gene TRBJ2-3; D is possibly TRBD2 (6 bases). The germline CDR1 and CDR2 sequences are MGHDK and SYGVNS. This CDR3 has 13 residues. Trimming cost V 6 bases and J 3 bases, with 10 bases left between them. CDR3: CASRHSGTDTQYF. CDR3 bases: TGTGCCAGCAGGCACAGCGGGACAGATACGCAGTATTTT.

The genes are TRBV29-1 and TRBJ2-1; D is perhaps TRBD1 (5 bases). This CDR3 region has 14 residues. V lost 7 bases and J lost 1, with 14 bases in between. Germline V lookup: CDR1 SQVTM, CDR2 ANQGSEA. CDR3 protein: CSASGSLSYNEQFF. In nucleotides, the CDR3 is TGCAGCGCCTCAGGGTCCCTATCCTACAATGAGCAGTTCTTC.

V is TRBV24-1 and J is TRBJ1-1; the D gene is possibly TRBD1 (5 bases). The CDR3 is 12 residues long. Trimming removed 10 bases from V and 4 bases from J, with 12 bases in between. Germline assignment: CDR1 KGHDR and CDR2 SFDVKD. CDR3 bases: TGTGCCACTTATACAGGATTCACTGAAGCTTTCTTT. Protein product: CATYTGFTEAFF.

This chain links TRBV5-4 with TRBJ2-1; TRBD2 matches 10 bases. In germline, CDR1 is SGHNT, CDR2 YYREEE (reference sequence). Unmatched junction bases numbered 5, after V lost 4 bases and J lost 7 bases. The CDR3 is made up of 14 amino acids. The CDR3 here is CASSPGTSVNEQFF. CDR3 bases: TGTGCCAGCAGCCCCGGGACTAGCGTTAATGAGCAGTTCTTC. Filled out from reference TRBV5-4 and TRBJ2-1, the complete variable domain reads ETGVTQSPTHLIKTRGQQVTLRCSSQSGHNTVSWYQQALGQGPQFIFQYYREEENGRGNFPPRFSGLQFPNYSSELNVNALELDDSALYLCASSPGTSVNEQFFGPGTRLTVL.

The V and J genes are TRBV19 and TRBJ2-3, with 7 bases identical to TRBD1. Looked up from germline, CDR1 is LNHDA and CDR2 is SQIVND (reference sequence). This CDR3 region has 13 residues. Trimming took 5 bases from V and 1 from J; bases not matched to a gene: 0. The CDR3 loop reads CASSGTGTDTQYF. The CDR3 nucleotides are TGTGCCAGTAGTGGGACAGGCACAGATACGCAGTATTTT.

Only one count was recorded for this clone. The V and J genes are TRBV29-1 and TRBJ1-5; the D gene is possibly TRBD1 (6 bases). V lost 6 bases and J 6 bases, leaving 18 bases between the germline ends. Per germline, CDR1 SQVTM and CDR2 ANQGSEA. The CDR3 loop spans 14 amino acids. The CDR3 spells CSVRGGIRSQPQHF. CDR3 nucleotides: TGCAGCGTCCGAGGGGGTATCAGGAGTCAGCCCCAGCATTTT.

V and J are TRBV10-3 and TRBJ2-5; perhaps TRBD2 as D (6 bases). The germline gives CDR1 ENHRY, CDR2 SYGVKD. V gave up 1 base and J gave up 14 bases, with 14 bases separating them. The CDR3 has 12 amino acids. CDR3 DNA sequence: TGTGCCATCAGTGAGTTACCGGGAGAGGGATACTTC. Translating gives CAISELPGEGYF.

The V gene is TRBV7-3, the J gene TRBJ2-2, with 7 bases aligning to TRBD1. J lost 0 bases, V lost 5 bases, and 3 bases had no gene match. This CDR3 spans 15 amino acids. Germline CDR1 is SGHTA and CDR2 is FQGTGA. CDR3 amino acids: CASSPGTANTGELFF. The CDR3 coding sequence is TGTGCCAGCAGCCCCGGGACAGCGAACACCGGGGAGCTGTTTTTT.

V is TRBV5-1 and J is TRBJ2-2, with TRBD1 identical over 9 bases. The length of the CDR3 is 15 residues. Germline CDR1 SGHRS, CDR2 YFSETQ. V lost 4 bases, J lost 7 bases, and 8 bases stayed unmatched. The CDR3 loop is CASSGRTGEVGELFF. In DNA form, the CDR3 reads TGCGCCAGCAGCGGCAGGACAGGGGAAGTCGGGGAGCTGTTTTTT.

The V and J genes are TRBV5-6 and TRBJ2-5; TRBD1 is a possible D gene (5 bases). Germline loops: CDR1 SGHDT, CDR2 YYEEEE. The V gene lost 5 bases and the J gene lost 1 base, with 12 bases spanning the gap. The CDR3 runs to 14 residues. The DNA of the CDR3 is TGTGCCAGCAGTTCGTCAGGGTCCCAAGAGACCCAGTACTTC. Translation gives CASSSSGSQETQYF.

This chain joins TRBV14 and TRBJ2-7; 10 bases align to TRBD1. After removal of 0 bases from V and 3 bases from J, the junction contained 8 bases not matched to a gene. The length of the CDR3 is 17 residues. The germline CDR1 and CDR2 sequences are SGHDN and FVKESK. The CDR3 bases are TGTGCCAGCAGCCAAGAAGGATGGGGACAGGGGAACTACGAGCAGTACTTC. This codes for CASSQEGWGQGNYEQYF.

The V call is TRBV6-6, the J call TRBJ1-1; D remains unclear. Per the germline V gene, CDR1 is MNHNY and CDR2 is SVGAGI (reference sequence). The CDR3 loop spans 14 amino acids. The V end was cut by 6 bases, the J end by 1 base, with 12 bases between. The CDR3 spells CASSTTHGNTEAFF. In DNA form, the CDR3 reads TGTGCCAGCAGCACCACTCATGGGAACACTGAAGCTTTCTTT.

The rearrangement joins TRBV27 to TRBJ2-3; D is possibly TRBD1 (5 bases). Trimming cost V 3 bases and J 2 bases, with 9 bases left between them. This CDR3 is 14 amino acids long. Germline values: CDR1 MNHEY, CDR2 SMNVEV (reference sequence). The CDR3: CASSLKQATDTQYF. Here the CDR3 DNA reads TGTGCCAGCAGTTTGAAACAGGCCACAGATACGCAGTATTTT.

V is TRBV5-6 and J is TRBJ1-3, with D possibly being TRBD1 (5 bases). Per germline, CDR1 SGHDT and CDR2 YYEEEE. V lost 5 bases to trimming and J lost 0 bases, with 12 bases between them. The CDR3 is made up of 15 amino acids. The CDR3 reads CASRGLGDSGNTIYF. The CDR3 nucleotides read TGTGCCAGCAGGGGGCTTGGGGACTCTGGAAACACCATATATTTT.

The chain has TRBV9 and TRBJ1-1; TRBD1 might be the D (6 bases). Trimming took 3 bases from V and 5 from J, leaving 20 bases between them. The germline V gene encodes CDR1 SGDLS and CDR2 YYNGEE. The CDR3 has 16 residues. The DNA of the CDR3 is TGTGCCAGCAGCGCCGGGGTCGGAAGGGGGTCGACTGAAGCTTTCTTT. Translated: CASSAGVGRGSTEAFF.

This chain uses TRBV5-1 with TRBJ1-6; D might be TRBD1 (6 bases). The CDR3 contains 14 residues. Trimming cost V 4 bases and J 7 bases, with 12 bases left between them. Germline V gives CDR1 SGHRS, CDR2 YFSETQ. This CDR3 is CASSPEGGNSPLHF. The CDR3 coding sequence is TGCGCCAGCAGCCCAGAGGGGGGGAATTCACCCCTCCACTTT.

The chain uses TRBV6-5 and TRBJ2-7; D is possibly TRBD1 (5 bases). Trimming removed 6 bases from V and 2 bases from J, with 8 bases in between. The CDR3 covers 12 residues. Germline-derived CDR1 and CDR2 are MNHEY and SVGAGI. In DNA, the CDR3 is TGTGCCAGCAGGGGGCCCCCCTACGAGCAGTACTTC. It translates to CASRGPPYEQYF.

The CDR3 coding sequence is TGCGCCAGCAGCTTGGCCGGGTGGGACACTGAAGCTTTCTTT. This encodes CASSLAGWDTEAFF. J is TRBJ1-1 and V is TRBV5-1; D remains unclear. CDR1 SGHRS and CDR2 YFSETQ come from the germline V gene. With 0 bases removed from V and 3 bases from J, the gap between germline ends came to 9 bases. This CDR3 has 14 amino acids.

This clone was detected only once. The J gene is TRBJ2-1, the V gene TRBV3-1 (or the pseudogene TRBV3-2), with D perhaps matching TRBD2 (7 bases). The CDR3 runs 15 residues. Germline V gene lookup returns CDR1 LGHDT and CDR2 YNNKEL (reference sequence). Trimming took 4 bases from V and 3 from J, leaving 13 bases between them. For the CDR3, the DNA is TGTGCCAGCAGCCTCACGAGGGGGGGCTACAATGAGCAGTTCTTC. It translates to CASSLTRGGYNEQFF.

V usage is TRBV29-1 and J usage is TRBJ2-7, with TRBD1 matching 8 bases. The germline gives CDR1 SQVTM, CDR2 ANQGSEA. The trim removed 5 bases at V and 3 bases at J, leaving 3 bases unmatched. This CDR3 has 12 amino acids. The CDR3 loop reads CSVKGTGYEQYF. The CDR3 DNA reads as TGCAGCGTTAAAGGGACAGGCTACGAGCAGTACTTC.